Following are 17 T cell receptor beta chains from one sample sequenced in a study of T-cell memory formation after mild COVID-19. One entry per CDR3 protein, called by TCRdb with MiXCR from the 5' RACE reads. The sample lists approximately 440,000 distinct CDR3 sequences, around 18% occurring once. Material for sequencing was PBMCs or a T cell subset sorted from them (not recorded which). The origin of the receptors is an adult woman who had mild COVID-19 (a few samples of this study predate the infection). Cell type and time point are not known.

This clonotype was recorded a few times. V gene TRBV5-1 combines with J gene TRBJ1-2; 7 bases are a match to TRBD1. The V and J ends lost 4 bases and 0 bases, in that order; junction bases with no gene match: 6. Germline CDR1 SGHRS, CDR2 YFSETQ. This CDR3 is 15 amino acids long. CDR3 DNA: TGCGCCAGCAGCCCTACCGGGACAGCTAACTATGGCTACACCTTC. Its protein product is CASSPTGTANYGYTF. The full variable domain, with the rest looked up from reference TRBV5-1 and TRBJ1-2, is KAGVTQTPRYLIKTRGQQVTLSCSPISGHRSVSWYQQTPGQGLQFLFEYFSETQRNKGNFPGRFSGRQFSNSRSEMNVSTLELGDSALYLCASSPTGTANYGYTFGSGTRLTVV.

The V gene is TRBV7-9, the J gene TRBJ1-2; D perhaps matches TRBD1 (5 bases). CDR3 length: 14 residues. Looked up from germline, CDR1 is SEHNR and CDR2 is FQNEAQ (reference sequence). Trimming removed 2 bases at V and 8 bases at J, with 15 bases between. In DNA, the CDR3 is TGTGCCAGCAGCTTAAGCCAGGGATCTATCGGCTACACCTTC. Amino acids: CASSLSQGSIGYTF.

This clonotype was detected a few times. The V call is TRBV20-1, the J call TRBJ2-3; 7 nucleotides match TRBD2. The length of the CDR3 is 14 residues. V shed 0 bases, J shed 4 bases, and the junction held 4 bases outside the gene matches. Germline V gene data show CDR1 as DFQATT and CDR2 as SNEGSKA (reference sequence). CDR3 sequence (DNA): TGCAGTGCTAGAGATCCGGGAGGTTCAGATACGCAGTATTTT. As protein: CSARDPGGSDTQYF.

This clonotype occurred a few times. This chain connects TRBV7-2 to TRBJ1-5, with D unresolved. This CDR3 region has 12 residues. Trimming cost V 2 bases and J 7 bases, with 6 bases left between them. Germline lookup yields CDR1 SGHTA and CDR2 FQGNSA. The CDR3 sequence is CASSLNSQPQHF. CDR3 nucleotides: TGTGCCAGCAGCTTAAACAGCCAGCCCCAGCATTTT.

This clonotype was detected once. The rearrangement joins TRBV2 to TRBJ2-2; D may be TRBD1 (6 bases). This CDR3 has 14 amino acids. V gave up 7 bases and J gave up 4 bases, with 13 bases separating them. CDR1 SNHLY and CDR2 FYNNEI come from the germline V gene. CDR3 DNA: TGTGCCAGCACCCTTACAGGGAGCACCGGGGAGCTGTTTTTT. Its protein product is CASTLTGSTGELFF.

The V gene is TRBV18, the J gene TRBJ1-2; 11 bases match TRBD1. This CDR3 contains 15 residues. Looked up from germline, CDR1 is KGHSH and CDR2 is LQKENI. V was pared by 2 bases and J by 7 bases, with 6 bases of the junction left unmatched. DNA for the CDR3: TGTGCCAGCTCACCAGCAGGACAGGGGGCCCGTGGCTACACCTTC. Its protein product is CASSPAGQGARGYTF.

This clonotype appeared a few times. V gene TRBV7-6 combines with J gene TRBJ2-1, with 8 bases matching TRBD2. This CDR3 comprises 15 residues. V dropped 0 bases and J dropped 4; count of bases not matched to a gene: 2. Germline loops: CDR1 SGHVS, CDR2 FNYEAQ. The CDR3 nucleotides are TGTGCCAGCAGCTTAGCGGCGGGGGGTTACAATGAGCAGTTCTTC. This encodes CASSLAAGGYNEQFF. Filled out from reference TRBV7-6 and TRBJ2-1, the complete variable domain reads GAGVSQSPRYKVTKRGQDVALRCDPISGHVSLYWYRQALGQGPEFLTYFNYEAQQDKSGLPNDRFSAERPEGSISTLTIQRTEQRDSAMYRCASSLAAGGYNEQFFGPGTRLTVL.

The chain uses TRBV27 and TRBJ2-1; 14 bases fit TRBD2. Germline trimming cut 3 bases from V and 4 bases from J; bases unmatched to any gene: 14. Germline CDR1 reads MNHEY; CDR2 reads SMNVEV (reference sequence). There are 20 residues in the CDR3. The CDR3 region is CASSFPTSGRARGKYNEQFF. The CDR3 coding sequence is TGTGCCAGCAGTTTCCCGACTAGCGGGAGGGCCCGGGGGAAGTACAATGAGCAGTTCTTC.

This chain joins TRBV7-8 and TRBJ2-1; 9 bases fit TRBD1. Trimming cost V 1 base and J 7 bases; bases outside gene matches: 8. Germline assignment: CDR1 SGHVS and CDR2 FQNEAQ. CDR3 length equals 16 residues. CDR3 sequence: CASSLVTGGMRNEQFF. CDR3 DNA sequence: TGTGCCAGCAGCTTAGTTACAGGGGGCATGAGAAATGAGCAGTTCTTC.

This clonotype was observed a handful of times. V and J are TRBV20-1 and TRBJ2-1, with 7 bases fitting TRBD2. Germline CDR1 is DFQATT and CDR2 is SNEGSKA (reference sequence). This CDR3 contains 18 residues. With V trimmed by 1 base and J by 0 bases, 12 bases remained unmatched. CDR3 bases: TGCAGTGCTAGAGGTGTGACACCTCGCGGGAGCTCCTACAATGAGCAGTTCTTC. Amino acids: CSARGVTPRGSSYNEQFF.

The rearrangement uses TRBV29-1 and TRBJ2-3, with D maybe TRBD2 (5 bases). The germline CDR1 and CDR2 sequences are SQVTM and ANQGSEA. The ends were cut back, 5 bases at V and 2 bases at J, with 8 bases in the middle. This CDR3 is 12 amino acids long. DNA of the CDR3: TGCAGCGTTCGGACTGCCACAGATACGCAGTATTTT. Its translation is CSVRTATDTQYF.

This clonotype was recorded a few times. Written as DNA, the CDR3 is TGTGCCAGCAGCGGGAGTTCTGGAAACACCATATATTTT. This encodes CASSGSSGNTIYF. The chain is built from TRBV7-9 and TRBJ1-3, with D unresolved. Trimming took 5 bases from V and 1 from J, leaving 6 bases between them. This CDR3 contains 13 residues. The germline CDR1 and CDR2 sequences are SEHNR and FQNEAQ (reference sequence).

J is TRBJ2-2 and V is TRBV12-3 or TRBV12-4; no definite D call. V dropped 1 base and J dropped 7 bases, with 4 bases sitting between them. This CDR3 comprises 12 residues. The CDR3: CASSLDVGELFF. DNA of the CDR3: TGTGCCAGCAGTTTAGACGTCGGGGAGCTGTTTTTT.

This clonotype has just a few counts. The gene calls are TRBV3-1 and TRBJ2-2, with TRBD2 matching 12 bases. This CDR3 is 16 amino acids long. V was clipped by 4 bases and J by 1 base; unmatched bases: 1. The germline gives CDR1 LGHDT, CDR2 YNNKEL (reference sequence). This chain's CDR3 is CASSLTSGRNTGELFF. Here the CDR3 DNA reads TGTGCCAGCAGCCTGACTAGCGGGAGGAACACCGGGGAGCTGTTTTTT. The variable domain in full, completed from reference TRBV3-1 and TRBJ2-2, reads DTAVSQTPKYLVTQMGNDKSIKCEQNLGHDTMYWYKQDSKKFLKIMFSYNNKELIINETVPNRFSPKSPDKAHLNLHINSLELGDSAVYFCASSLTSGRNTGELFFGEGSRLTVL.

The V call is TRBV24-1, the J call TRBJ2-7; D remains ambiguous. The V end lost 4 bases, the J end lost 3 bases, and 15 bases lay between the germline ends. CDR3 length: 15 amino acids. Germline V gives CDR1 KGHDR, CDR2 SFDVKD. The CDR3 sequence is CATSDPGRDGYEQYF. DNA for the CDR3: TGTGCCACCAGTGACCCTGGCCGTGATGGCTACGAGCAGTACTTC.

Here the CDR3 DNA reads TGTGCCAGCTCACCACCCACCGGGACCCAGGGCACCGGGGAGCTGTTTTTT. Translated: CASSPPTGTQGTGELFF. The V and J genes are TRBV18 and TRBJ2-2; D possibly uses TRBD1 or TRBD2 (5 bases each). The germline gives CDR1 KGHSH, CDR2 LQKENI. Deletions cut 0 bases from V and 4 bases from J, with 15 bases between. The CDR3 consists of 17 residues. Full variable domain (rest looked up from reference TRBV18 and TRBJ2-2): NAGVMQNPRHLVRRRGQEARLRCSPMKGHSHVYWYRQLPEEGLKFMVYLQKENIIDESGMPKERFSAEFPKEGPSILRIQQVVRGDSAAYFCASSPPTGTQGTGELFFGEGSRLTVL.

This clonotype came up a few times. The chain couples TRBV7-6 to TRBJ2-7; TRBD2 matches at 8 bases. This CDR3 has 15 amino acids. V was pared by 1 base and J by 6 bases, with 8 bases of the junction left unmatched. Germline V gives CDR1 SGHVS, CDR2 FNYEAQ. CDR3: CASSLGWAGGGEQYF. CDR3 in DNA: TGTGCCAGCAGCTTAGGGTGGGCGGGAGGAGGCGAGCAGTACTTC.